This T cell receptor (beta chain) was retrieved from a study of metastatic and nonmetastatic thyroid tumors. The wider study: Repertoire comparison spanned blood and tumor or nodule tissue of malignant and benign thyroid patients.

General study points: In blood and tumor, TCR beta diversity was reportedly significantly higher in malignant thyroid tumors than in benign nodules.

Study processing details: Differences in CDR3 between clinicopathological groups were drawn on to build a classifier intended to discriminate distant-metastatic papillary thyroid cancer patients. TCRdb re-processed the PCR reads through MiXCR. The V and J calls were not made by the authors but by TCRdb's processing. The repertoire consists of fewer than 55,000 clones, with about 16% occurring once and the leading ten covering approximately 21%. This clone was seen many times. What it recognizes is unknown. Trimming left V 2 bases short and J 4 bases short, with 5 bases between. This CDR3 is 13 amino acids long. In germline, CDR1 is MNHEY, CDR2 SMNVEV (reference sequence). Thyroid surgery was performed in patients who had received no treatment beforehand.

The clonotype originates from a female donor with papillary thyroid cancer or a benign thyroid nodule (not recorded which). Some clones in this sample may be carry-over from other donors' samples. The sequenced sample was blood. This chain connects TRBV27 to TRBJ2-2, with unresolved D. CDR3 sequence (DNA): TGTGCCAGCAGTTTAAGACGCACCGGGGAGCTGTTTTTT. Protein: CASSLRRTGELFF.